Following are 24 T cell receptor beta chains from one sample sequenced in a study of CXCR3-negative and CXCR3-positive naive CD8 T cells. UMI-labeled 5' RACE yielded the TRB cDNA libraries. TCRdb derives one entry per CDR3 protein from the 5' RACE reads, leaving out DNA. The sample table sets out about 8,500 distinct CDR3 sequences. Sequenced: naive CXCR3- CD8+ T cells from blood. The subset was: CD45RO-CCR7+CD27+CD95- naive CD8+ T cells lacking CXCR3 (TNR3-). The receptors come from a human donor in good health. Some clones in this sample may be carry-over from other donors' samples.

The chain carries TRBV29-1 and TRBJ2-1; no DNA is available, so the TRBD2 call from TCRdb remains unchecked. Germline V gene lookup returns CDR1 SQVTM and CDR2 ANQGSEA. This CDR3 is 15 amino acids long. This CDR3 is CSVEPGTSSLNEQFF.

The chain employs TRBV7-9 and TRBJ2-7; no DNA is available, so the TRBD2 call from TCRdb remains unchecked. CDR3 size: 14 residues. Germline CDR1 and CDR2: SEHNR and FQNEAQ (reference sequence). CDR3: CASSARDFSYEQYF.

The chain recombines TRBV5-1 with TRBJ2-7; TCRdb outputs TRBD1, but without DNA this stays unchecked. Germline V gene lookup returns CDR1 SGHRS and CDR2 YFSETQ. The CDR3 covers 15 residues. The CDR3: CASSPARGLSYEQYF. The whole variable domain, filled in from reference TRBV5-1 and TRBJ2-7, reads KAGVTQTPRYLIKTRGQQVTLSCSPISGHRSVSWYQQTPGQGLQFLFEYFSETQRNKGNFPGRFSGRQFSNSRSEMNVSTLELGDSALYLCASSPARGLSYEQYFGPGTRLTVT.

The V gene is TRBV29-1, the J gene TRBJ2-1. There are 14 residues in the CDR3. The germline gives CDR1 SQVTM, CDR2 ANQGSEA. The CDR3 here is CSVEDLFSYNEQFF.

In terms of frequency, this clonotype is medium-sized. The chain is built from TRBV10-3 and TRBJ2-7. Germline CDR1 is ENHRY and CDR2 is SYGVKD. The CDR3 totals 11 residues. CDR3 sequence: CAISDGWEQYF.

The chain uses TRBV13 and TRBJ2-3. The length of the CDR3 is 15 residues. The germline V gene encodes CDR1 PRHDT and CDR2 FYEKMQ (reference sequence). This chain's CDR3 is CASSSHRDSTDTQYF.

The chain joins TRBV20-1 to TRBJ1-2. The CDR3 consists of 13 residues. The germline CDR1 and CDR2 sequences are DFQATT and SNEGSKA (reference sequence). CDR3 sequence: CSAMFSGNSGYTF.

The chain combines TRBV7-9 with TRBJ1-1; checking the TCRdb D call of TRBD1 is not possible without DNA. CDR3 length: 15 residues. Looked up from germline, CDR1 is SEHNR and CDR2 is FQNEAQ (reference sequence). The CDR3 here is CASSLVGQGETEAFF.

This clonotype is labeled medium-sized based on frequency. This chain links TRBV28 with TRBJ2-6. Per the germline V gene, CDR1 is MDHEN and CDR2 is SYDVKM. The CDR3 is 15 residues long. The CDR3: CASSSYLSGANVLTF.

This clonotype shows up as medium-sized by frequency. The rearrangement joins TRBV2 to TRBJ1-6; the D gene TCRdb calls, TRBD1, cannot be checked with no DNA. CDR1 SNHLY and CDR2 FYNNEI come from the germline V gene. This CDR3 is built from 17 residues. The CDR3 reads CASSEEVGGSYNSPLHF.

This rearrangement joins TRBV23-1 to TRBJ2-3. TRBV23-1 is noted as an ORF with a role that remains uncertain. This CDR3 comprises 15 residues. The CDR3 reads CASSQSGGCTDTQYF.

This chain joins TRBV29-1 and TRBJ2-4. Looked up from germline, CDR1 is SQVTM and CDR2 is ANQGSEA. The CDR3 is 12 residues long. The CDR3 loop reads CSVVGAKNIQYF.

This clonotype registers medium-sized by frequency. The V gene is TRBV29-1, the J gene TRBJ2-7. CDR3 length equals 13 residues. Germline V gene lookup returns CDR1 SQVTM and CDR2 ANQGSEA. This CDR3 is CSVTQQDSYEQYF.

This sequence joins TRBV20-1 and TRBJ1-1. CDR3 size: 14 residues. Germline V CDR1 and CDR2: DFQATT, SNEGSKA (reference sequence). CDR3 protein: CSASDGLMNTEAFF.

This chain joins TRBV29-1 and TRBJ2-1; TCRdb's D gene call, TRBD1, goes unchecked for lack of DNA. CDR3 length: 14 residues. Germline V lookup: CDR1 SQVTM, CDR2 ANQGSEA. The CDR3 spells CSVYGGESYNEQFF.

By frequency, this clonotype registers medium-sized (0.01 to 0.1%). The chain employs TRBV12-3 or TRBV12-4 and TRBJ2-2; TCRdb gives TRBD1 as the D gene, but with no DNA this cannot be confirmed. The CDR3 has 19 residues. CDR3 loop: CASSFLVRGYLPNTGELFF.

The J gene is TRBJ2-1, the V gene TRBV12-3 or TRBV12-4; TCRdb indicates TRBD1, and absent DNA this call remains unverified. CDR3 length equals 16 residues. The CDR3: CASSGGLWAGGSGQFF.

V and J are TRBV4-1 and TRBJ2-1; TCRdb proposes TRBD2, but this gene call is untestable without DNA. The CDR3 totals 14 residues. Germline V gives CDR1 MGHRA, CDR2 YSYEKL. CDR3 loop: CASSPTSVYNEHFF.

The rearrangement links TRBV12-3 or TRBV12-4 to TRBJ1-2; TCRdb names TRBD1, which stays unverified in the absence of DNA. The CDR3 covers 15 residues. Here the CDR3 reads CASRGQAALNYGYTF.

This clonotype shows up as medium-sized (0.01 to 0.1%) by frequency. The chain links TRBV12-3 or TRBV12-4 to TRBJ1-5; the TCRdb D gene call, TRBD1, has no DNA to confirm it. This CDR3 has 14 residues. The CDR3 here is CASTSGDSNQPQHF.

CDR3 amino acids: CASSPLQSTYEQYF. V usage is TRBV28 and J usage is TRBJ2-7. CDR1 and CDR2 (germline): MDHEN, SYDVKM. The CDR3 length is 14 residues. Looking up the rest from reference TRBV28 and TRBJ2-7 gives the full variable domain: DVKVTQSSRYLVKRTGEKVFLECVQDMDHENMFWYRQDPGLGLRLIYFSYDVKMKEKGDIPEGYSVSREKKERFSLILESASTNQTSMYLCASSPLQSTYEQYFGPGTRLTVT.

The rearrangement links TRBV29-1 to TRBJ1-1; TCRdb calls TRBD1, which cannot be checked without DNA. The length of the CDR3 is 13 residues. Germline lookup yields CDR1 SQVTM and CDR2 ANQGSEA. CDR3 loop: CSVDWDRGPEAFF.

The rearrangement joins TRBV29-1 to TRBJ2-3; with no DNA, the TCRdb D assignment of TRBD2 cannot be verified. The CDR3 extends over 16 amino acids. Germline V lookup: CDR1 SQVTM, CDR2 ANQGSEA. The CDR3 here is CSVESWTSAGRDTQYF.

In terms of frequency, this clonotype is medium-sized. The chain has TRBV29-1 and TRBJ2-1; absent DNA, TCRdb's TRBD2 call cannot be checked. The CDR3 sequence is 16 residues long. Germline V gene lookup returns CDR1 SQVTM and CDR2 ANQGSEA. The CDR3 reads CSVEGREAATYNEQFF.